The 29 T cell receptor beta chains given below trace back to one sample, sequenced in a study of blood T cell repertoires in COVID-19 (dated by TCRdb to the early 2020s). The library was built by means of the immunoSEQ multiplex PCR assay. Here the immuneACCESS table is served through TCRdb, limited to in-frame sequences with V and J called. Missing clones are a known gap in these copies; in checked studies unresolved V genes cover under half, and the rest lacks a known reason. The sample table shows roughly 200,000 clones, and about 85% are seen once. The ten largest account for roughly 2.7% of the sample. The sequencing input was PBMCs or T cells enriched from blood (not recorded which). Receptors were obtained from a woman in her twenties or thirties who had recovered from COVID-19.

About this clone: Other DNA sequences in this sample translate to the same CDR3. The chain joins TRBV7-3 to TRBJ2-5, with a possible D match to TRBD2 (5 bases). The CDR3 totals 14 residues. Germline loops: CDR1 SGHTA, CDR2 FQGTGA. V lost 2 bases and J lost 2, with 9 bases in between. The CDR3 protein is CASSLAGNQETQYF. The CDR3 coding sequence is TGTGCCAGCAGCTTAGCCGGGAATCAAGAGACCCAGTACTTC. Complete variable domain (other parts from reference TRBV7-3 and TRBJ2-5): GAGVSQTPSNKVTEKGKYVELRCDPISGHTALYWYRQSLGQGPEFLIYFQGTGAADDSGLPNDRFFAVRPEGSVSTLKIQRTERGDSAVYLCASSLAGNQETQYFGPGTRLLVL.

V and J are TRBV6-5 and TRBJ1-6, with D possibly being TRBD1 (5 bases). V was cut by 3 bases and J by 7 bases, with 10 bases left in between. Germline V CDR1 and CDR2: MNHEY, SVGAGI. This CDR3 has 14 residues. CDR3 protein: CASSYKGWNSPLHF. Written as DNA, the CDR3 is TGTGCCAGCAGTTATAAGGGGTGGAATTCACCCCTCCACTTT.

This chain joins TRBV6-5 and TRBJ2-3; 10 bases are a match to TRBD2. CDR1 and CDR2 from the germline V gene are MNHEY and SVGAGI. This CDR3 contains 15 residues. J gave up 5 bases and V 5 bases, and 7 bases lay outside the gene matches. CDR3 sequence (DNA): TGTGCCAGCAGTCTCAGCGGGGGGGCCTTAGATACGCAGTATTTT. This codes for CASSLSGGALDTQYF.

This clone was recorded only once. V and J are TRBV6-5 and TRBJ1-2; D is possibly TRBD1 (6 bases). CDR1 and CDR2 from the germline V gene are MNHEY and SVGAGI. Between the trimmed V and J ends, which lost 6 bases and 6 bases, there was a span of 20 bases. This CDR3 comprises 15 residues. CDR3 nucleotide sequence: TGTGCCAGCAGGGAGCAGGGGCGAGTTGTGGATGGCTACACCTTC. Its protein is CASREQGRVVDGYTF.

The chain links TRBV7-9 to TRBJ2-3; D is undetermined. The CDR3 totals 14 residues. The V end was cut by 5 bases, the J end by 2 bases, with 11 bases between. Germline V gene data show CDR1 as SEHNR and CDR2 as FQNEAQ (reference sequence). The CDR3 nucleotides are TGTGCCAGCAGCGCGCTTCTTCCCACAGATACGCAGTATTTT. Its translation is CASSALLPTDTQYF. The entire variable domain, with the rest obtained from reference TRBV7-9 and TRBJ2-3, is as follows: DTGVSQNPRHKITKRGQNVTFRCDPISEHNRLYWYRQTLGQGPEFLTYFQNEAQLEKSRLLSDRFSAERPKGSFSTLEIQRTEQGDSAMYLCASSALLPTDTQYFGPGTRLTVL.

This clone was picked up a small number of times. The chain employs TRBV25-1 and TRBJ2-1; D possibly corresponds to TRBD1 (6 bases). The CDR3 length is 14 residues. V dropped 2 bases and J dropped 7 bases, with 12 bases sitting between them. Germline CDR1 and CDR2: MGHDK and SYGVNS. CDR3 in DNA: TGTGCCAGCAGTGAAACGGACAGTGAGAATGAGCAGTTCTTC. Its translation is CASSETDSENEQFF. Together with reference TRBV25-1 and TRBJ2-1, the CDR3 gives the full variable domain: EADIYQTPRYLVIGTGKKITLECSQTMGHDKMYWYQQDPGMELHLIHYSYGVNSTEKGDLSSESTVSRIRTEHFPLTLESARPSHTSQYLCASSETDSENEQFFGPGTRLTVL.

V usage is TRBV27 and J usage is TRBJ1-4, with 7 bases identical to TRBD1. The V gene's germline CDR1 is MNHEY and CDR2 SMNVEV (reference sequence). V was pared by 6 bases and J by 8 bases, with 9 bases of the junction left unmatched. The CDR3 runs to 14 residues. In DNA form, the CDR3 reads TGTGCCAGCAGGGAGGACAGGCTCCGGGAAAAACTGTTTTTT. The encoded protein is CASREDRLREKLFF.

The gene calls are TRBV7-2 and TRBJ1-3; D is possibly TRBD1 (6 bases). Germline V lookup: CDR1 SGHTA, CDR2 FQGNSA. This CDR3 is built from 13 residues. Deletions cut 8 bases from V and 0 bases from J, with 8 bases between. The CDR3 bases are TGTGCCAGCCGCAGGGGCTCTGGAAACACCATATATTTT. This encodes CASRRGSGNTIYF.

This chain connects TRBV14 to TRBJ1-4; the D gene is possibly TRBD1 (6 bases). There are 18 residues in the CDR3. Trimming shortened V by 0 bases and J by 0 bases, and 14 bases separated the two germline ends. Germline CDR1 is SGHDN and CDR2 is FVKESK. The CDR3: CASSQDRGGRATNEKLFF. CDR3 coding DNA: TGTGCCAGCAGCCAAGATCGTGGGGGCAGGGCAACTAATGAAAAACTGTTTTTT.

This clone turned up a few times. The rearrangement links TRBV6-2 or TRBV6-3 to TRBJ1-2; D gene uncertain. The CDR3 totals 15 residues. Looked up from germline, CDR1 is MNHEY and CDR2 is SVGEGT. The V end was cut by 0 bases, the J end by 8 bases, with 16 bases between. CDR3 region: CASSYSRLPSVGYTF. The CDR3 coding sequence is TGTGCCAGCAGTTACTCGAGACTACCAAGCGTGGGCTACACCTTC.

The J gene is TRBJ2-7, the V gene TRBV4-3, with 10 bases matching TRBD2. The CDR3 is 16 residues long. Germline CDR1 reads LGHNA; CDR2 reads YSLEER. The junction had 4 bases not matched to a gene; V was cut back by 0 bases and J by 2 bases. DNA of the CDR3: TGCGCCAGCAGCCAAGATCGGAGCGGGGGGGCCTACGAGCAGTACTTC. It is translated as CASSQDRSGGAYEQYF.

This clone has just one count. The J gene is TRBJ2-1, the V gene TRBV19, with 7 bases lining up with TRBD2. CDR1 and CDR2 from the germline V gene are LNHDA and SQIVND (reference sequence). Unmatched junction bases numbered 16, after V lost 4 bases and J lost 1 base. This CDR3 region has 19 residues. The CDR3 DNA follows: TGTGCCAGTAGTAAACGCGGGGGTGAGTCTTTAGGGTCCTACAATGAGCAGTTCTTC. It specifies CASSKRGGESLGSYNEQFF.

The genes are TRBV28 and TRBJ1-5; unclear D gene. Germline loops: CDR1 MDHEN, CDR2 SYDVKM. This CDR3 has 12 residues. V was clipped by 0 bases and J by 7 bases, with 4 bases between them. The CDR3 DNA follows: TGTGCCAGCAGTTTATGGCGGCAGCCCCAGCATTTT. This encodes CASSLWRQPQHF.

The chain combines TRBV9 with TRBJ2-3; 7 bases fit TRBD1. V was pared by 3 bases and J by 0 bases, with 7 bases of the junction left unmatched. This CDR3 region has 16 residues. Germline V gene sequence: CDR1 SGDLS, CDR2 YYNGEE. CDR3 nucleotides: TGTGCCAGCAGCGGAGGGACAGCCCCAAGCACAGATACGCAGTATTTT. Its translation: CASSGGTAPSTDTQYF. Complete variable domain (other parts from reference TRBV9 and TRBJ2-3): DSGVTQTPKHLITATGQRVTLRCSPRSGDLSVYWYQQSLDQGLQFLIQYYNGEERAKGNILERFSAQQFPDLHSELNLSSLELGDSALYFCASSGGTAPSTDTQYFGPGTRLTVL.

The V call is TRBV3-1 (or the pseudogene TRBV3-2), the J call TRBJ2-7, with 8 bases lining up with TRBD2. This CDR3 is 15 amino acids long. The V segment lost 3 bases and the J segment 2 bases; nucleotides outside the gene matches: 6. From germline, CDR1 is LGHDT and CDR2 YNNKEL (reference sequence). The CDR3 nucleotides read TGTGCCAGCAGCCACCCACAAGCGGGGGCCTACGAGCAGTACTTC. It is translated as CASSHPQAGAYEQYF.

The rearrangement uses TRBV7-2 and TRBJ2-2, with TRBD2 matching 10 bases. The CDR3 loop spans 16 amino acids. Germline CDR1 SGHTA, CDR2 FQGNSA. With 3 bases clipped from V and 4 bases from J, the junction kept 5 bases outside the gene matches. The CDR3 spells CASSLNSGGATGELFF. The CDR3 DNA sequence: TGTGCCAGCAGCTTGAACAGCGGGGGGGCCACCGGGGAGCTGTTTTTT.

The chain couples TRBV19 to TRBJ1-2; 7 nucleotides match TRBD1. Germline loops: CDR1 LNHDA, CDR2 SQIVND (reference sequence). V shed 3 bases, J shed 3 bases, and the junction held 1 base outside the gene matches. There are 13 residues in the CDR3. The CDR3 region has the DNA TGTGCCAGTAGTATCGACAGGGACTATGGCTACACCTTC. This translates into CASSIDRDYGYTF.

This chain joins TRBV7-8 and TRBJ2-5; 12 nucleotides align to TRBD2. This CDR3 region has 17 residues. The germline V gene has CDR1 SGHVS and CDR2 FQNEAQ. The junction had 8 bases not matched to a gene; V was cut back by 4 bases and J by 2 bases. CDR3 in DNA: TGTGCCAGCAGCTCGGGACTAGCGGGCTATTATCAAGAGACCCAGTACTTC. Translation gives CASSSGLAGYYQETQYF.

The gene calls are TRBV7-9 and TRBJ2-5; tentative D call: TRBD2 (6 bases). CDR3 length: 13 residues. Germline assignment: CDR1 SEHNR and CDR2 FQNEAQ (reference sequence). Trimming took 2 bases from V and 5 from J, leaving 9 bases between them. This chain's CDR3 is CASSLNGGETQYF. The CDR3 coding sequence is TGTGCCAGCAGCTTAAACGGAGGGGAGACCCAGTACTTC.

This rearrangement joins TRBV5-1 to TRBJ1-3, with 10 bases fitting TRBD1. The germline gives CDR1 SGHRS, CDR2 YFSETQ. Trimming removed 4 bases from V and 4 bases from J; junction bases left unmatched: 8. The CDR3 totals 16 residues. The CDR3, as DNA: TGCGCCAGCAGCATGCCCGGGACAGGGGACGGAAACACCATATATTTT. As protein: CASSMPGTGDGNTIYF.

CDR3 sequence: CASSQDEGFGYTF. CDR3 DNA sequence: TGCGCCAGCAGCCAAGATGAGGGTTTTGGCTACACCTTC. V usage is TRBV4-3 and J usage is TRBJ1-2, with D uncertain. Germline V gene data show CDR1 as LGHNA and CDR2 as YSLEER. Trimming pared 0 bases from V and 7 bases from J, leaving 9 bases between. The length of the CDR3 is 13 residues.

J is TRBJ1-1 and V is TRBV6-2 or TRBV6-3; TRBD1 is a possible D gene (5 bases). V was trimmed by 6 bases and J by 6 bases, leaving 11 bases between them. The length of the CDR3 is 12 residues. Germline CDR1 MNHEY, CDR2 SVGEGT. CDR3 protein: CASSPTGSEAFF. In nucleotides, the CDR3 is TGTGCCAGCAGCCCCACAGGATCTGAAGCTTTCTTT.

The rearrangement uses TRBV5-1 and TRBJ2-1; the match to TRBD2 covers 12 bases. After removal of 2 bases from V and 8 bases from J, the junction contained 5 bases not matched to a gene. Germline V lookup: CDR1 SGHRS, CDR2 YFSETQ. The CDR3 consists of 15 residues. The CDR3 reads CASSLSSGGAYEQFF. The CDR3 DNA sequence: TGCGCCAGCAGCTTATCTAGCGGGGGGGCGTATGAGCAGTTCTTC.

Here the CDR3 DNA reads TGCGCCAGCAGCCAATCTAGGTTAGGTGGAACTGAAGCTTTCTTT. Protein product: CASSQSRLGGTEAFF. The J gene is TRBJ1-1, the V gene TRBV4-1; no definite D call. Between the trimmed V and J ends, which lost 2 bases and 5 bases, there was a span of 15 bases. Per germline, CDR1 MGHRA and CDR2 YSYEKL. CDR3 length: 15 residues.

This clone was recorded once. V gene TRBV25-1 combines with J gene TRBJ2-3; 7 bases map to TRBD1. Per the germline V gene, CDR1 is MGHDK and CDR2 is SYGVNS. The ends lost 1 base at V and 5 bases at J; junction bases unmatched: 6. CDR3 size: 15 residues. This CDR3 is CASSEFGTEKDTQYF. The CDR3 DNA follows: TGTGCCAGCAGTGAATTTGGGACAGAAAAAGATACGCAGTATTTT.

This sequence joins TRBV3-1 (or the pseudogene TRBV3-2) and TRBJ2-2; weak D call: TRBD1 (6 bases). The CDR3 runs to 15 residues. The V gene lost 7 bases and the J gene lost 0 bases, with 12 bases spanning the gap. Germline CDR1 LGHDT, CDR2 YNNKEL (reference sequence). The CDR3 DNA reads as TGTGCCAGCAACCGACAGGACGCGAACACCGGGGAGCTGTTTTTT. Its protein is CASNRQDANTGELFF.

This chain uses TRBV3-1 (or the pseudogene TRBV3-2) with TRBJ2-5; TRBD2 matches 13 bases. This CDR3 comprises 17 residues. The V gene end was trimmed by 1 base and the J gene end by 3 bases; junction bases not matched to a gene: 5. In germline, CDR1 is LGHDT, CDR2 YNNKEL (reference sequence). The CDR3 DNA follows: TGTGCCAGCAGCCAAGGAACCGGGACTAGCGGGGAAGAGACCCAGTACTTC. This translates into CASSQGTGTSGEETQYF.

This clone was counted a single time. This sequence joins TRBV15 and TRBJ1-2; 12 bases agree with TRBD1. V lost 0 bases to trimming and J lost 0 bases; unmatched junction nucleotides: 8. The germline V gene has CDR1 LNHNV and CDR2 YYDKDF (reference sequence). This CDR3 spans 19 amino acids. CDR3 sequence reads: CATSRDGTGGPAANYGYTF. The CDR3 DNA sequence: TGTGCCACCAGCAGAGACGGGACAGGGGGCCCTGCAGCTAACTATGGCTACACCTTC.

This rearrangement joins TRBV5-1 to TRBJ1-2; 7 nucleotides align to TRBD1. The CDR3 sequence is 15 residues long. V shed 1 base, J shed 3 bases, and the junction held 6 bases outside the gene matches. In germline, CDR1 is SGHRS, CDR2 YFSETQ. This chain's CDR3 is CASSLTSGGDYGYTF. The CDR3 region has the DNA TGCGCCAGCAGCTTGACGTCAGGGGGAGACTATGGCTACACCTTC.